The present T cell receptor beta chain was sequenced within a study of blood T cell repertoires in COVID-19. About the research overall: Material from acute and convalescent COVID-19 was sourced from the United States, Italy and Spain.

Per the original data handling: Amplification from reference gene primers served as the basis for estimated nucleated cell counts. The data were produced by immunoSEQ multiplex PCR, yet TCRdb's version contains in-frame clones alone and is incomplete. V and J calls and clone size are copied from that table; D and trimming were computed from the DNA. The sample records hundreds of thousands of clones, around 89% being singletons. The CDR3 totals 18 residues. V dropped 6 bases and J dropped 2 bases, with 25 bases sitting between them. The TCR comes from a woman aged 30 to 39 with acute or convalescent COVID-19. The chain couples TRBV23-1 to TRBJ1-2, with D hard to call. TRBV23-1 is reported as an ORF; its role is uncertain. The sequencing input was peripheral blood. The CDR3 DNA is TGCGCCAGCAGCCCACCCCTCCGGGAGGGCTTAGGAAACTATGGCTACACCTTC. Encoded protein: CASSPPLREGLGNYGYTF.